This entry lists 27 T cell receptor beta chains sequenced from one sample in a study of blood T cell repertoires in COVID-19. The repertoire was sequenced with immunoSEQ multiplex PCR; TCRdb's copy has only in-frame clones and lacks some. The data contain some 250,000 clones, around 87% of them singletons. Sequences were obtained from PBMCs or T cells enriched from blood (not recorded which). These receptors all come from a woman in her 40s with acute COVID-19.

The chain recombines TRBV3-1 (or the pseudogene TRBV3-2) with TRBJ2-5; 8 bases are shared with TRBD2. The CDR3 sequence is 16 residues long. The V gene's germline CDR1 is LGHDT and CDR2 YNNKEL (reference sequence). Trimming removed 2 bases from V and 5 bases from J; junction bases left unmatched: 10. The CDR3 DNA follows: TGTGCCAGCAGCCAATCTAGCGGGCTCCGCAGGGAGACCCAGTACTTC. Amino acid sequence: CASSQSSGLRRETQYF.

The gene calls are TRBV19 and TRBJ1-5; D might be TRBD1 (6 bases). This CDR3 is 16 amino acids long. The germline CDR1 and CDR2 sequences are LNHDA and SQIVND (reference sequence). Trimming removed 5 bases from V and 7 bases from J, with 21 bases in between. The CDR3 DNA follows: TGTGCCAGTAGTCGAGATCTTAGCACGGGGGGCCAGCCCCAGCATTTT. It yields the protein CASSRDLSTGGQPQHF.

The chain has TRBV21-1 and TRBJ1-6; the table names TRBD1, a call not compared with the DNA. TRBV21-1 is reported as a pseudogene. This CDR3 spans 15 amino acids. The CDR3 bases are TGTGCCAGCAGCAGAAGGACAGGGCGTAATTCACCCCTCCACTTT. Translation: CASSRRTGRNSPLHF.

The chain couples TRBV6-1 to TRBJ2-1, with D uncertain. The CDR3 sequence is 15 residues long. The V end was cut by 0 bases, the J end by 5 bases, with 11 bases between. The germline V gene encodes CDR1 MNHNS and CDR2 SASEGT. This CDR3 reads CASSEALLENNEQFF. The CDR3 DNA reads TGTGCCAGCAGTGAAGCGCTTTTAGAGAACAATGAGCAGTTCTTC.

Comment on this clone: At the DNA level, this CDR3 is encoded by other sequences in the same sample as well. V is TRBV18 and J is TRBJ1-6, with D perhaps matching TRBD1 (5 bases). Between the trimmed V and J ends, which lost 3 bases and 6 bases, there was a span of 9 bases. CDR3 length equals 14 residues. Germline lookup yields CDR1 KGHSH and CDR2 LQKENI. CDR3 loop: CASSPGQGNSPLHF. CDR3 coding DNA: TGTGCCAGCTCACCGGGGCAGGGTAATTCACCCCTCCACTTT.

This sequence joins TRBV2 and TRBJ2-1; 8 nucleotides align to TRBD1. Trimming removed 7 bases from V and 6 bases from J; junction bases left unmatched: 8. CDR3 size: 14 residues. The germline V gene encodes CDR1 SNHLY and CDR2 FYNNEI. DNA of the CDR3: TGTGCCAGCACCAGAACGGACAGGGTCAATGAGCAGTTCTTC. Protein sequence: CASTRTDRVNEQFF.

The rearrangement uses TRBV2 and TRBJ2-7, with 8 bases lining up with TRBD2. The CDR3 loop spans 13 amino acids. Germline values: CDR1 SNHLY, CDR2 FYNNEI. V lost 2 bases, J lost 5 bases, and 2 bases stayed unmatched. This CDR3 reads CASSEPAGDEQYF. CDR3 sequence (DNA): TGTGCCAGCAGTGAACCAGCGGGAGACGAGCAGTACTTC.

This clone was observed a few times. This chain joins TRBV14 and TRBJ2-5; 9 nucleotides align to TRBD2. Trimming at V came to 6 bases and at J to 4 bases, leaving 6 bases not matched to a gene. The CDR3 loop spans 14 amino acids. Germline-derived CDR1 and CDR2 are SGHDN and FVKESK. In DNA, the CDR3 is TGTGCCAGCAGTCTGGCGGGAGGGTCAGAGACCCAGTACTTC. It yields the protein CASSLAGGSETQYF.

This rearrangement joins TRBV10-3 to TRBJ2-1; TRBD2 agrees at 10 bases. The germline V gene has CDR1 ENHRY and CDR2 SYGVKD. V trimming: 3 bases; J trimming: 8 bases; junction bases outside the gene matches: 4. The CDR3 has 14 residues. The CDR3 region is CAISEAGGEDEQFF. CDR3 in DNA: TGTGCCATCAGTGAAGCGGGAGGGGAGGATGAGCAGTTCTTC.

The chain has TRBV1 and TRBJ2-3; the table calls TRBD2, which could not be checked here. TRBV1 is flagged as a pseudogene. The CDR3 contains 12 residues. This CDR3 is CTFRDSRFSQYF. CDR3 nucleotides: TGCACCTTCCGGGACTCCCGCTTTTCGCAGTATTTT.

The chain combines TRBV2 with TRBJ2-4; TRBD1 might be the D (6 bases). V was shortened by 6 bases and J by 4 bases, with 13 bases between the two germline ends. Germline CDR1 and CDR2: SNHLY and FYNNEI. The CDR3 has 14 amino acids. CDR3 in amino acids: CASSQTGLKNIQYF. DNA of the CDR3: TGTGCCAGCAGCCAGACAGGATTAAAAAACATTCAGTACTTC.

This chain joins TRBV3-1 (or the pseudogene TRBV3-2) and TRBJ2-1; TRBD2 aligns across 10 bases. Germline CDR1 LGHDT, CDR2 YNNKEL (reference sequence). CDR3 size: 17 residues. Trimming cost V 0 bases and J 4 bases; bases outside gene matches: 6. The CDR3 DNA reads as TGTGCCAGCAGCCAAGATCTTACTAGCGGGAAATACAATGAGCAGTTCTTC. Translated: CASSQDLTSGKYNEQFF.

This clone was counted a single time. The rearrangement links TRBV9 to TRBJ1-1; D might be TRBD1 (6 bases). CDR3 length: 15 amino acids. V shed 5 bases and J shed 2 bases, with 16 bases lying between them. The germline V gene has CDR1 SGDLS and CDR2 YYNGEE. DNA of the CDR3: TGTGCCAGCAGAGACGACAGAGGGGGAAACACTGAAGCTTTCTTT. It is translated as CASRDDRGGNTEAFF.

V and J are TRBV27 and TRBJ1-5; D might be TRBD1 (5 bases). From germline, CDR1 is MNHEY and CDR2 SMNVEV (reference sequence). V was cut by 6 bases and J by 5 bases, with 26 bases left in between. The CDR3 sequence is 18 residues long. The CDR3 DNA sequence: TGTGCCAGCAGAAGGGCACGATCGTGGGACTCACGGGATCAGCCCCAGCATTTT. It codes for CASRRARSWDSRDQPQHF.

J is TRBJ1-3 and V is TRBV3-1 (or the pseudogene TRBV3-2); no definite D call. The V gene lost 4 bases and the J gene lost 0 bases, with 4 bases spanning the gap. The CDR3 has 13 amino acids. Looked up from germline, CDR1 is LGHDT and CDR2 is YNNKEL (reference sequence). In nucleotides, the CDR3 is TGTGCCAGCAGCCCCAGCTCTGGAAACACCATATATTTT. Its translation: CASSPSSGNTIYF.

The V and J genes are TRBV2 and TRBJ1-2; possibly TRBD1 for D (5 bases). Germline V gives CDR1 SNHLY, CDR2 FYNNEI. The V and J ends lost 1 base and 4 bases respectively, with 10 bases between them. The CDR3 contains 14 residues. The CDR3 sequence is CASSEGGRVYGYTF. Written as DNA, the CDR3 is TGTGCCAGCAGTGAAGGGGGCAGGGTCTATGGCTACACCTTC.

This clone was recorded only once. The CDR3, as DNA: TGTGCCAGCAGCTTAACAGGCGGGAACTCCTACGAGCAGTACTTC. The encoded protein is CASSLTGGNSYEQYF. This chain links TRBV7-3 with TRBJ2-7, with D possibly matching TRBD2 (6 bases). The V end was cut by 0 bases, the J end by 0 bases, with 9 bases between. This CDR3 contains 15 residues. Germline assignment: CDR1 SGHTA and CDR2 FQGTGA.

The J gene is TRBJ2-1, the V gene TRBV6-5; perhaps TRBD2 as D (5 bases). Germline V gene data show CDR1 as MNHEY and CDR2 as SVGAGI. This CDR3 region has 13 residues. The V end was cut by 2 bases, the J end by 8 bases, with 10 bases between. As DNA, the CDR3 is TGTGCCAGCAGTTACGGGAGTGGCTATGAGCAGTTCTTC. It codes for CASSYGSGYEQFF.

The chain links TRBV7-8 to TRBJ2-2; D might be TRBD2 (6 bases). In germline, CDR1 is SGHVS, CDR2 FQNEAQ. This CDR3 has 15 amino acids. Trimming removed 1 base at V and 4 bases at J, with 10 bases between. The CDR3 region has the DNA TGTGCCAGCAGCTTAGTGGAGGGAGGCACCGGGGAGCTGTTTTTT. It translates to CASSLVEGGTGELFF.

This clone was observed a few times. The V and J genes are TRBV2 and TRBJ1-1, with 9 bases matching TRBD1. V shed 6 bases, J shed 1 base, and the junction held 3 bases outside the gene matches. The CDR3 has 14 residues. CDR1 and CDR2 from the germline V gene are SNHLY and FYNNEI. The CDR3 coding sequence is TGTGCCAGCAGACTGGACAGGGGGAACACTGAAGCTTTCTTT. Protein: CASRLDRGNTEAFF.

This chain links TRBV10-3 with TRBJ2-2; TRBD2 agrees at 7 bases. This CDR3 is built from 16 residues. Trimming removed 2 bases from V and 0 bases from J; junction bases left unmatched: 3. Germline V gene data show CDR1 as ENHRY and CDR2 as SYGVKD. The chain's CDR3 is CAISEVGGPNTGELFF. The DNA of the CDR3 is TGTGCCATCAGTGAGGTGGGAGGGCCGAACACCGGGGAGCTGTTTTTT.

The chain combines TRBV4-1 with TRBJ2-7, with 7 bases aligning to TRBD1. Germline loops: CDR1 MGHRA, CDR2 YSYEKL. J lost 5 bases, V lost 4 bases, and 17 bases had no gene match. The CDR3 has 17 residues. Written as DNA, the CDR3 is TGCGCCAGCAGCCGCAAAACACTAGGGGGCGCGATACACGAGCAGTACTTC. This sequence encodes CASSRKTLGGAIHEQYF.

The chain recombines TRBV19 with TRBJ1-2; no clear D gene. The germline gives CDR1 LNHDA, CDR2 SQIVND (reference sequence). The CDR3 has 15 residues. The V and J ends lost 3 bases and 6 bases respectively, with 17 bases between them. The CDR3 region is CASSMLITELNGYTF. The CDR3 DNA sequence: TGTGCCAGTAGTATGTTAATCACAGAATTGAATGGCTACACCTTC.

The CDR3 region is CASSLSGGENNQPQHF. CDR3 coding DNA: TGCGCCAGCAGCTTATCAGGGGGCGAAAACAATCAGCCCCAGCATTTT. V and J are TRBV4-1 and TRBJ1-5, with TRBD1 identical over 8 bases. V trimming: 5 bases; J trimming: 3 bases; junction bases outside the gene matches: 9. The CDR3 loop spans 16 amino acids. Germline CDR1 MGHRA, CDR2 YSYEKL.

The rearrangement links TRBV5-6 to TRBJ2-7; 7 nucleotides line up with TRBD2. The CDR3 covers 15 residues. The V and J ends lost 6 bases and 7 bases, in that order; junction bases with no gene match: 16. Germline V lookup: CDR1 SGHDT, CDR2 YYEEEE. The CDR3 DNA sequence: TGTGCCAGCACCCCGGCAAAAGGGAGGGCAGGGGAGCAGTACTTC. Protein product: CASTPAKGRAGEQYF.

The gene calls are TRBV29-1 and TRBJ1-6; the match to TRBD1 covers 7 bases. Germline trimming cut 4 bases from V and 7 bases from J; bases unmatched to any gene: 4. The length of the CDR3 is 13 residues. Germline assignment: CDR1 SQVTM and CDR2 ANQGSEA. Written as DNA, the CDR3 is TGCAGCGTTGGGGAAGGGGGCAATTCACCCCTCCACTTT. This gives the protein CSVGEGGNSPLHF. Supplemented by reference TRBV29-1 and TRBJ1-6, the full variable domain reads SAVISQKPSRDICQRGTSLTIQCQVDSQVTMMFWYRQQPGQSLTLIATANQGSEATYESGFVIDKFPISRPNLTFSTLTVSNMSPEDSSIYLCSVGEGGNSPLHFGNGTRLTVT.

The J gene is TRBJ2-7, the V gene TRBV10-2; tentatively, D is TRBD2 (7 bases). V dropped 2 bases and J dropped 0 bases, with 14 bases sitting between them. The CDR3 loop spans 16 amino acids. Germline V gives CDR1 WSHSY, CDR2 SAAADI. CDR3 residues: CASSEKRGGTSYEQYF. The CDR3 nucleotides are TGCGCCAGCAGTGAGAAAAGGGGGGGGACCTCCTACGAGCAGTACTTC.